This entry concerns a single T cell receptor (beta chain). Its matching antigen is unknown. The study ran its PCR with 60 Vbeta and 13 Jbeta primers. Profiling relied on immunoSEQ multiplex PCR, and the TCRdb table lists in-frame clones only, not all of them. This table has over 70,000 clones, about three quarters appearing once. This sample is drawn from a study of cytomegalovirus exposure and HLA in healthy donors. Study at large: Roughly 86 million unique TCRs from HLA-typed donors made up an early data release.

The CDR3 loop spans 14 amino acids. V was cut by 2 bases and J by 3 bases, with 14 bases left in between. CDR1 GTSNPN and CDR2 SVGIG come from the germline V gene (reference sequence). The study, taken as a whole, reports: Sequencing likely generated an artifact that appeared as a cluster of highly shared sequence variants.

The TCR was taken from a man aged 50-60 years in good health and CMV-seropositive. The sequenced material came from PBMCs. The rearrangement uses TRBV30 and TRBJ2-7; D may be TRBD1 (5 bases). Written as DNA, the CDR3 is TGTGCCTGGAGTCGGACGGAAAGGGGCTACGAGCAGTACTTC. Its translation is CAWSRTERGYEQYF.